This is a list of T cell receptor beta chains from one sample in a study of PD-1 blockade in classical Hodgkin lymphoma. The method was immunoSEQ multiplex PCR; TCRdb's version includes in-frame clones alone and lacks a portion of them. The data show some 90,000 clones, around 80% seen once. The material sequenced was peripheral blood mononuclear cells (PBMCs), taken before the fourth cycle of nivolumab. Receptors were obtained from a human donor with classical Hodgkin lymphoma. CDR3s leave out the opening cysteine and the closing phenylalanine or tryptophan. A D gene is named only where the DNA matches it firmly.

v_gene,d_gene,CDR3aa
TRBV6-1,-,ASLISGVYEQY
TRBV19,-,ASSIGALYGYT
TRBV6-5,-,ASSYSQGWTEAF
TRBV27,TRBD1,ASSFGTGNTGELF
TRBV5-1,TRBD2,ASSLIGGGPETQY
TRBV5-1,-,ASSLAMIPAAGYT
TRBV29-1,-,SAETTGSNQPQH
TRBV19,-,ASSISAVRRGVYGYT
TRBV6-5,-,ASSRQVYTEAF
TRBV27,-,ASSSYSSNEKLF
TRBV5-1,-,ASSDLQGGQETQY
TRBV7-3,-,ASSQSGGGYGYT
TRBV5-8,-,ASSPGGQGGLRRGYT
TRBV6-1,-,ASSVWPSGHAQPQH
TRBV7-7,TRBD2,ASSRTGTSNIGELF
TRBV5-6,-,ASRSTGYYEQY
TRBV5-6,-,ASSPVGSYGYT
TRBV7-9,-,ASSFWGAGSYNEQF
TRBV19,TRBD1,ASSGQAYGYT
TRBV28,-,ASSLPPDPNYGYT
TRBV7-6,TRBD1,ASSLMDRGAYGYT
TRBV2,TRBD1,ASKIGTGGNSPLH
TRBV9,-,ASSGSNGGNYGYT
TRBV5-1,-,ASSLGRILATATYEQY
TRBV18,TRBD2,ASSSRTSGSADTQY
TRBV28,TRBD2,ASSPGLAGVEQY
TRBV5-8,TRBD1,ASSLGQGPYNEQF
TRBV19,-,ASSGTGGGQPQH
TRBV6-5,TRBD1,ASRTGQGINQPQH
TRBV6-5,-,ASSYSNRVDYGYT
TRBV18,-,ASSPLGTSATNEKLF
TRBV23-1,TRBD1,ASSQPTEEQRRDRVNNEQF
TRBV2,TRBD1,ASSSSRGFYEQY
TRBV27,TRBD1,ASSLSLTGSYNEQF
TRBV11-2,-,ASSSPPWISDTS
TRBV10-3,-,AITSGDLTDGYT
TRBV7-2,-,ASSLPRHNYGYT
TRBV9,TRBD1,ASSVGDSDTQY
TRBV6-1,-,ASSELSGWPGELF
TRBV6-1,TRBD2,ASSYGRANEQF
TRBV7-8,TRBD1,ASSLDRGTEAF
TRBV10-3,TRBD1,AIRPGQGAYEQY
TRBV28,-,ASSLYYEAF
TRBV30,TRBD1,AWTGGISGNTIY
TRBV5-1,-,ASSTTGISYEQY
TRBV7-9,-,ASSPDFGTGELF
TRBV30,TRBD1,AWSLGQPTNYGYT
TRBV2,TRBD1,ASNGLPGTGGVQPQH
TRBV10-3,-,AISEYEGLNTEAF
TRBV5-4,-,ASSQPTGMEETQY
TRBV6-6,-,ASSWAETQY
TRBV7-9,-,ASSPIRGADGYT
TRBV27,TRBD1,ASSPEGPGTGNNQPQH
TRBV19,-,ASTPGDFHNEQF
TRBV7-2,TRBD1,ASSLAGTGNQPQH